The 5 T cell receptor beta chains listed next were all sequenced from one sample in a study of blood T cells in healthy people across ages. A sample-barcoded 5' primer and a J-beta primer mix were used in a second PCR of about 6 to 12 cycles. MiXCR, applied by TCRdb to the 5' RACE reads, yields one record per CDR3 protein. The data show over 1,200,000 distinct CDR3 sequences, approximately 59% seen once. Sequenced material: blood. The receptors here all came from a man in his late teens or twenties in good health.

The chain joins TRBV6-5 to TRBJ2-7; 7 nucleotides align to TRBD1. The germline gives CDR1 MNHEY, CDR2 SVGAGI. V gave up 6 bases and J gave up 2 bases; unmatched junction bases: 7. CDR3 length equals 14 residues. The DNA for the CDR3 is TGTGCCAGCAGGTCTGGACAGGTTACCTACGAGCAGTACTTC. It specifies CASRSGQVTYEQYF.

The chain uses TRBV11-2 and TRBJ2-1, with a possible D match to TRBD1 (5 bases). The germline CDR1 and CDR2 sequences are SGHAT and FQNNGV. The CDR3 sequence is 13 residues long. The V end lost 8 bases, the J end lost 10 bases, and 18 bases lay between the germline ends. CDR3 protein: CASGSTVTEEQFF. The CDR3 nucleotides read TGTGCCAGCGGCTCGACAGTAACAGAGGAGCAGTTCTTC.

In its sample, this clonotype was seen a few times. This chain links TRBV6-4 with TRBJ1-6; a possible D gene is TRBD1 (5 bases). The CDR3 is 12 amino acids. CDR1 is MRHNA and CDR2 is SNTAGT in the germline V gene. V was cut by 3 bases and J by 9 bases, with 6 bases left in between. The CDR3: CASSDGGSPLHF. CDR3 nucleotides: TGTGCCAGCAGTGATGGGGGTTCACCCCTCCACTTT.

The genes are TRBV7-2 and TRBJ2-5; D is uncertain. Germline V CDR1 and CDR2: SGHTA, FQGNSA. This CDR3 region has 16 residues. V lost 0 bases and J 0 bases, leaving 11 bases between the germline ends. DNA for the CDR3: TGTGCCAGCAGCTTAGCGTTCGGATTTTACCAAGAGACCCAGTACTTC. This sequence encodes CASSLAFGFYQETQYF.

The DNA of the CDR3 is TGCAGCGTTACCGTGGATGTGGGGGGTACGCAGTATTTT. Its protein product is CSVTVDVGGTQYF. The chain joins TRBV29-1 to TRBJ2-3; D possibly corresponds to TRBD2 (6 bases). The ends were cut back, 5 bases at V and 8 bases at J, with 17 bases in the middle. The V gene's germline CDR1 is SQVTM and CDR2 ANQGSEA. CDR3 size: 13 residues.